This T cell receptor beta chain was sequenced during a study of T-cell reconstitution after alpha-beta-depleted transplantation in children. There are a few counts of this clonotype. Its target is not known. Germline lookup yields CDR1 LNHNV and CDR2 YYDKDF (reference sequence). The CDR3 runs 16 residues. V was clipped by 4 bases and J by 2 bases; unmatched bases: 7. The library targeted TCRbeta and was prepared with unique molecular identifiers. TCRdb re-analysed the PCR reads in MiXCR, keeping a single row per CDR3 protein. Counted here are 450,000 to 550,000 distinct CDR3 sequences, 9.5% to 12% occurring once; the ten biggest clones make up less than 15%. Study-wide results and caveats: From surviving recipient T cells and thymic progenitors came the high day-60 TCRbeta diversity observed in some patients.

The chain recombines TRBV15 with TRBJ2-2; 7 bases align to TRBD1. The sequence came from a female patient between 2 and 10 years old who had a stem cell transplant for aplastic anemia, so the T cells may come from the graft donor. The sequencing used PBMCs, mostly from graft donor cells, collected 180 days after TCRalphabeta/CD19-depleted stem cell transplant. The CDR3 DNA reads as TGTGCCACCAGCAAGGGACAGCCAGCCAACACCGGGGAGCTGTTTTTT. This codes for CATSKGQPANTGELFF.